One sample yielded the 9 T cell receptor beta chains listed below, sequenced in a study of control samples from healthy donors and cancer patients. The protocol was immunoSEQ multiplex PCR, while the TCRdb copy is restricted to in-frame clones and leaves out a portion. The sample yields over 150,000 clones, about 94% seen once. The sample comprised blood. These receptors were collected from a man in his forties in good health.

The chain carries TRBV18 and TRBJ2-1, with a tentative D call TRBD2 (5 bases). The germline CDR1 and CDR2 sequences are KGHSH and LQKENI. The ends were cut back, 1 base at V and 0 bases at J, with 10 bases in the middle. This CDR3 contains 16 residues. CDR3 bases: TGTGCCAGCTCACCACGTATAGGGAGCTCCTACAATGAGCAGTTCTTC. Translation gives CASSPRIGSSYNEQFF. The full variable domain, its missing parts supplied by reference TRBV18 and TRBJ2-1, is NAGVMQNPRHLVRRRGQEARLRCSPMKGHSHVYWYRQLPEEGLKFMVYLQKENIIDESGMPKERFSAEFPKEGPSILRIQQVVRGDSAAYFCASSPRIGSSYNEQFFGPGTRLTVL.

V and J are TRBV15 and TRBJ2-7; D uncertain. V was cut by 1 base and J by 2 bases, with 12 bases left in between. CDR1 LNHNV and CDR2 YYDKDF come from the germline V gene (reference sequence). The CDR3 is made up of 15 amino acids. In nucleotides, the CDR3 is TGTGCCACCAGCAGAGTGGTGGGCGGTGCCTACGAGCAGTACTTC. Its protein is CATSRVVGGAYEQYF.

The count of this clone is one. The rearrangement uses TRBV2 and TRBJ1-2, with a weak D call TRBD1 (5 bases). Trimming took 7 bases from V and 3 from J, leaving 15 bases between them. CDR1 is SNHLY, CDR2 FYNNEI, per germline. The CDR3 totals 14 residues. Here the CDR3 reads CASIPAGFDYGYTF. CDR3 bases: TGTGCCAGCATCCCAGCAGGGTTTGACTATGGCTACACCTTC.

This clone was counted a single time. The genes are TRBV24-1 and TRBJ2-3; D perhaps matches TRBD1 (5 bases). Germline loops: CDR1 KGHDR, CDR2 SFDVKD. The CDR3 length is 11 residues. Trimming pared 5 bases from V and 11 bases from J, leaving 10 bases between. CDR3: CATSAGSRQYF. Here the CDR3 DNA reads TGTGCCACCAGTGCAGGGTCAAGGCAGTATTTT.

This clone was picked up one time. The rearrangement uses TRBV28 and TRBJ1-1, with 9 bases fitting TRBD1. The CDR3 sequence is 15 residues long. Unmatched junction bases numbered 5, after V lost 5 bases and J lost 1 base. The germline V gene has CDR1 MDHEN and CDR2 SYDVKM. The CDR3 DNA follows: TGTGCCAGCAGTCCCCACAGGGGGCGGAACACTGAAGCTTTCTTT. This translates into CASSPHRGRNTEAFF. The full variable domain, completed using reference TRBV28 and TRBJ1-1, is DVKVTQSSRYLVKRTGEKVFLECVQDMDHENMFWYRQDPGLGLRLIYFSYDVKMKEKGDIPEGYSVSREKKERFSLILESASTNQTSMYLCASSPHRGRNTEAFFGQGTRLTVV.

The gene calls are TRBV7-2 and TRBJ2-7; D might be TRBD1 (6 bases). Germline V CDR1 and CDR2: SGHTA, FQGNSA. V lost 6 bases and J lost 4, with 13 bases in between. The CDR3 is 13 amino acids. Here the CDR3 reads CASSTGRRYEQYF. The CDR3 DNA sequence: TGTGCCAGCAGTACAGGGCGGAGATACGAGCAGTACTTC.

The chain has TRBV11-2 and TRBJ1-2, with D possibly TRBD1 on 5 matching bases. This CDR3 has 18 amino acids. The germline CDR1 and CDR2 sequences are SGHAT and FQNNGV. Trimming took off 1 base at V and 4 bases at J, with 22 bases between the two ends. CDR3 in amino acids: CASSLVGAGQADSYGYTF. The CDR3 DNA sequence: TGTGCCAGCAGCTTAGTCGGGGCCGGACAAGCGGATAGCTATGGCTACACCTTC.

The chain uses TRBV7-9 and TRBJ1-2; 9 nucleotides match TRBD1. The CDR3 is made up of 15 amino acids. Looked up from germline, CDR1 is SEHNR and CDR2 is FQNEAQ (reference sequence). V was clipped by 7 bases and J by 3 bases; unmatched bases: 9. The CDR3 protein is CASTQAGTGYYGYTF. The CDR3 region has the DNA TGTGCCAGCACCCAGGCCGGGACAGGGTACTATGGCTACACCTTC.

The CDR3 loop is CASTSGRGELFF. The CDR3 region has the DNA TGTGCCAGCACCAGTGGGCGGGGGGAGCTGTTTTTT. The V and J genes are TRBV3-1 (or the pseudogene TRBV3-2) and TRBJ2-2; no definite D call. From germline, CDR1 is LGHDT and CDR2 YNNKEL (reference sequence). V was trimmed by 7 bases and J by 8 bases, leaving 11 bases between them. The CDR3 extends over 12 amino acids.